This TCR beta chain was found in a study of T cell clonotyping in hematopoietic cell transplantation. As to this clone: The antigen is not known.

Recipients were bled about 28 days pretransplant and at posttransplant days 30, 100, 180. Points from the study as a whole: At the given depth, recipient repertoires were over 97% de novo clonotypes. Recipient TCR diversity dropped after transplant; expanded clonotypes rose from day 30 to 180.

V lost 0 bases and J 5 bases, leaving 8 bases between the germline ends. The CDR3 has 14 amino acids. From germline, CDR1 is LGHNA and CDR2 YNFKEQ. TCRdb keeps only in-frame clones here, not all; method: immunoSEQ multiplex PCR. The sample holds around 6,800 clones, 65% to 80% seen once. V is TRBV4-2 and J is TRBJ2-1, with no clear D. The receptor's source is a female patient between 30 and 39 years old who had an allogeneic stem cell transplant, so the T cells may come from the graft donor. Some clones in this sample may be carry-over from other donors' samples. The specimen comprised PBMCs, sampled 100 days after allogeneic stem cell transplant. The CDR3 bases are TGTGCCAGCAGCCAAGAAGTGAAGGACAATGAGCAGTTCTTC. The encoded protein is CASSQEVKDNEQFF.